This TCR beta chain was obtained from a study of Ad26.COV2.S vaccination and SARS-CoV-2 variants. Study at large: The donor participated in the COV1001 trial, in its Ad26.COV2.S arm.

A word on this clone: The antigen is unknown.

Study conclusions and caveats: Those who received vaccine or placebo ended up with similar non-spike TCR breadth. Higher spike-specific TCR breadth was found in vaccine recipients than in placebo recipients.

Method: immunoSEQ multiplex PCR; TCRdb's copy keeps in-frame clones and lacks some. The profile shows approximately 420,000 clones, 88% of them singletons. Germline V gene sequence: CDR1 KGHDR, CDR2 SFDVKD. The CDR3 sequence is 15 residues long. Trimming cost V 7 bases and J 1 base; bases outside gene matches: 8. Stated treatment: about 20 received Ad26.COV2.S at low or high dose, single or two shots; a few received placebo; per-sample allocation not given. Specimens were obtained on day 63 following the first vaccine or placebo injection. The J gene is TRBJ1-2, the V gene TRBV24-1, with 7 nucleotides matching TRBD1. The sequence derives from a person aged 18-65 years who received the Ad26.COV2.S COVID-19 vaccine or a placebo. Sequenced material: peripheral blood, taken in a trial of Ad26.COV2.S vaccine versus placebo. The CDR3 DNA sequence: TGTGCCACCAGCCCAGGAGACAGGGTTAACTATGGCTACACCTTC. Protein product: CATSPGDRVNYGYTF.